A selection of T cell receptor beta chains follows, all from one sample in a study of cytomegalovirus exposure and HLA in healthy donors. Measured with immunoSEQ multiplex PCR; TCRdb has only the in-frame clones, and not every one. This sample yields about 120,000 clones, of which roughly 82% are seen a single time; roughly 5.2% belongs to the top ten. Sequencing used PBMCs. These receptors originate from a man between 18 and 29 years old in good health and CMV-seropositive. CDR3s include the opening cysteine and the closing phenylalanine or tryptophan. D genes are given only for firm matches. A clone size is listed for some rows: how often the clone was seen (once, few, many), or a class if it is expanded.

d_gene	j_gene	v_gene	abundance	CDR3nt	CDR3aa
.	TRBJ1-2	TRBV19	.	TGTGCCAGTAGCCACAGGGAATCTCACTATGGCTACACCTTC	CASSHRESHYGYTF
.	TRBJ1-1	TRBV19	.	TGTGCCAGTAGCCCGGACACTGAAGCTTTCTTT	CASSPDTEAFF
TRBD1	TRBJ1-1	TRBV11-1	.	TGTGCCAGCAGCTTAGTTGGGACAGGGTCATACACTGAAGCTTTCTTT	CASSLVGTGSYTEAFF
.	TRBJ1-1	TRBV28	once	TGTGCCAGCGGAACAGGTATTAGGGGTCGAAACACTGAAGCTTTCTTT	CASGTGIRGRNTEAFF
.	TRBJ1-1	TRBV4-2	few	TGTGCCAGCAGCCAAGATGGAGGGGCGGGTCGGACTGAAGCTTTCTTT	CASSQDGGAGRTEAFF
TRBD1	TRBJ1-5	TRBV12-5	.	TGTGCTAGTGGGGGGACAGGGGGGAATACGGGCAATCAGCCCCAGCATTTT	CASGGTGGNTGNQPQHF
TRBD1	TRBJ1-6	TRBV6-4	.	TGTGCCAGCAGGAAACAGGGGTATTCCTATAATTCACCCCTCCACTTT	CASRKQGYSYNSPLHF
.	TRBJ2-7	TRBV11-1	few	TGTGCCAGCAGCTTTCATAAGGGGGCCTACGAGCAGTACTTC	CASSFHKGAYEQYF
.	TRBJ1-1	TRBV4-1	.	TGCGCCAGCAGCCAAGTACCAGGGGTGAACACTGAAGCTTTCTTT	CASSQVPGVNTEAFF
.	TRBJ1-4	TRBV28	.	TGTGCCAGCAATATTCAGGGGAAACTGTTTTTT	CASNIQGKLFF
TRBD1	TRBJ2-6	TRBV19	.	TGTGCCAGTAGTGCCGGACAGGGGCTACGCTCTGGGGCCAACGTCCTGACTTTC	CASSAGQGLRSGANVLTF
.	TRBJ1-2	TRBV5-1	.	TGCGCCAGCAGCTTCGACCGGGGGGAAGGCTATGGCTACACCTTC	CASSFDRGEGYGYTF
.	TRBJ2-3	TRBV7-8	few	TGTGCCAGCAGCTTAAGCGGGACAGATACGCAGTATTTT	CASSLSGTDTQYF
.	TRBJ1-4	TRBV28	few	TGTGCCAGCAGTCCCCCCAACAGGGTTGATGAAAAACTGTTTTTT	CASSPPNRVDEKLFF
.	TRBJ2-1	TRBV6-6	few	TGTGCCAGCACCCTTTGGGGGCAGGGCAACAATGAGCAGTTCTTC	CASTLWGQGNNEQFF
TRBD2	TRBJ2-3	TRBV19	.	TGTGCCAGTAGTCCCCAGACTAGCGGGGGCACAGATACGCAGTATTTT	CASSPQTSGGTDTQYF
TRBD2	TRBJ2-1	TRBV29-1	.	TGCAGCGTTGAGGCAGCGGGGGGGGCCCGTAATGAGCAGTTCTTC	CSVEAAGGARNEQFF
.	TRBJ1-1	TRBV13	few	TGTGCCAGCAGCTTAGCACAGGTTGAAGCTTTCTTT	CASSLAQVEAFF
TRBD2	TRBJ2-5	TRBV4-1	.	TGCGCCAGCAGCCAACAGGGGACTAGCTACGAGACCCAGTACTTC	CASSQQGTSYETQYF
TRBD2	TRBJ2-7	TRBV2	.	TGTGCCAGCAGTGCCGGCCCTAGCGGGAGTCGGTACGAGCAGTACTTC	CASSAGPSGSRYEQYF
.	TRBJ2-4	TRBV5-1	.	TGCGCCAGCAGCTTGGCCGCCGGGAACAAAAACATTCAGTACTTC	CASSLAAGNKNIQYF
TRBD2	TRBJ2-2	TRBV11-2	.	TGTGCCAGCAGCTTAAGGACTAGCGGGACGGGGGAGCTGTTTTTT	CASSLRTSGTGELFF
.	TRBJ1-5	TRBV7-9	.	TGTGCCAGCAGCAAAGAGACACATAGCAATCAGCCCCAGCATTTT	CASSKETHSNQPQHF
TRBD2	TRBJ2-1	TRBV10-3	.	TGTGCCATCAGGGCACTAGCGGGAGGGCCTTACAATGAGCAGTTCTTC	CAIRALAGGPYNEQFF
TRBD2	TRBJ2-5	TRBV19	once	TGTGCCAGTATGGCTAGCGGGAGAGAAGAGACCCAGTACTTC	CASMASGREETQYF
.	TRBJ1-1	TRBV29-1	.	TGCAGCGTTGAAGGGGGGATGGGGGGAACTGAAGCTTTCTTT	CSVEGGMGGTEAFF
.	TRBJ1-1	TRBV11-2	.	TGTGCCAGCAGCTTAGAGAACCTAAAGAACACTGAAGCTTTCTTT	CASSLENLKNTEAFF
TRBD1	TRBJ1-1	TRBV28	few	TGTGCCAGCGACTCCCCGGGACAGGGCACTGAAGCTTTCTTT	CASDSPGQGTEAFF
.	TRBJ2-4	TRBV5-4	.	TGTGCCAGCAGCTCGCGAGTTACACTAGCCAAAAACAGTCAGTACTTC	CASSSRVTLAKNSQYF
.	TRBJ1-1	TRBV19	.	TGTGCCAGTACTACGACAATGAACACTGAAGCTTTCTTT	CASTTTMNTEAFF
.	TRBJ1-1	TRBV5-1	few	TGCGCCAGCAGCCTCTTTTTAGACACTGAAGCTTTCTTT	CASSLFLDTEAFF
TRBD1	TRBJ1-2	TRBV19	.	TGTGCCAGTAGTATCTTGGCCAGGGGGACTAACTATGGCTACACCTTC	CASSILARGTNYGYTF
.	TRBJ2-1	TRBV19	.	TGTGCCAGTAGTATAGTAAGCAACAATGAGCAGTTCTTC	CASSIVSNNEQFF
TRBD1	TRBJ1-2	TRBV5-1	.	TGCGCCAGCAGCCCGGGACAGGGGGGAAATCTGGATGGCTACACCTTC	CASSPGQGGNLDGYTF
.	TRBJ2-2	TRBV6-6	.	TGTGCCAGCAGTCGATTGGACACACAGACCGGGGAGCTGTTTTTT	CASSRLDTQTGELFF
TRBD1	TRBJ2-7	TRBV19	few	TGTGCCAGTAGTCTACAGGGGGATGGGTACGAGCAGTACTTC	CASSLQGDGYEQYF
.	TRBJ2-7	TRBV5-4	.	TGTGCCAGCAGCTTGGGAACGGGGAGCGTGGGCCGATCCTACGAGCAGTACTTC	CASSLGTGSVGRSYEQYF
TRBD2	TRBJ2-7	TRBV7-9	.	TGTGCCAGCAGCGCGACTAGCGGGAGTGCCTACGAGCAGTACTTC	CASSATSGSAYEQYF
.	TRBJ1-1	TRBV11-2	.	TGTGCCAGCAGCCAACAGAAGCTCACTGAAGCTTTCTTT	CASSQQKLTEAFF
TRBD2	TRBJ2-1	TRBV27	.	TGTGCCAGCAGTCTCAGACTAGCGGGGGGAATCAATGAGCAGTTCTTC	CASSLRLAGGINEQFF
.	TRBJ1-2	TRBV19	.	TGTGCCAGTAGTATTCAGGAGGGAATCCTAAACTATGGCTACACCTTC	CASSIQEGILNYGYTF
TRBD1	TRBJ1-5	TRBV10-2	.	TGCGCCAGCCGACAGGGCGGCAATCAGCCCCAGCATTTT	CASRQGGNQPQHF
.	TRBJ2-2	TRBV5-1	.	TGCGCCAGCAGCTTGTTGGGAGGAGACACCGGGGAGCTGTTTTTT	CASSLLGGDTGELFF
.	TRBJ2-7	TRBV7-8	.	TGTGCCAGCAACGCTCTTACAGGGTTTGGGACGAACGAGCAGTACTTC	CASNALTGFGTNEQYF
TRBD1	TRBJ2-2	TRBV4-1	few	TGCGCCAGCAGCCATCCCGGAGAGGGGGCGGACACCGGGGAGCTGTTTTTT	CASSHPGEGADTGELFF
TRBD1	TRBJ1-3	TRBV5-6	.	TGTGCCAGCAGCCACATTCCGGGACAGGGAAACACCATATATTTT	CASSHIPGQGNTIYF
.	TRBJ1-4	TRBV27	.	TGTGCCAGCAGTTTGCAGAATTCCGAAAAACTGTTTTTT	CASSLQNSEKLFF
TRBD2	TRBJ2-7	TRBV5-1	.	TGCGCCAGCAGCTCGCTTCAGGGGAGCGGGAGGCCACAAGGTTGGTACGAGCAGTACTTC	CASSSLQGSGRPQGWYEQYF
TRBD1	TRBJ1-1	TRBV6-5	few	TGTGCCAGCTCAGTCAGGGGGCGAGTGAACACTGAAGCTTTCTTT	CASSVRGRVNTEAFF
TRBD1	TRBJ1-1	TRBV7-6	.	TGTGCCAGCAGCTTGGGGTCGACAGGGGGCACTGAAGCTTTCTTT	CASSLGSTGGTEAFF
.	TRBJ1-3	TRBV15	.	TGTGCCACCAGCAGAGATCGAGGGCCGGGTAACACCATATATTTT	CATSRDRGPGNTIYF
TRBD2	TRBJ2-5	TRBV19	.	TGTGCCAGTAGCCCTCTAGCGGGGGGGCAAGAGACCCAGTACTTC	CASSPLAGGQETQYF